The clone carrying this T cell receptor (beta chain) was seen just once. Its antigen remains unknown. The sample belongs to a study of T cell responses to AZD1222 COVID-19 vaccine. Germline V gives CDR1 SGHTA, CDR2 FQGTGA. The CDR3 runs to 13 residues. Trimming took off 5 bases at V and 0 bases at J, with 8 bases between the two ends. Both about-4-week and about-12-week second-dose recipients were combined. The data were produced by immunoSEQ multiplex PCR, yet TCRdb's version contains in-frame clones alone and is incomplete. Here the sample spans about 150,000 clones, about nine tenths being singletons. The study, taken as a whole, reports: Reportedly, nearly half the spike-specific TCRs target unmutated variant regions. Among AZD1222 vaccinees, only six or seven were seropositive at baseline. Repertoires were obtained only post-peak T cell response.

The material was peripheral blood, obtained 28 days after the second AZD1222 dose. The origin of this receptor is an adult who received the AZD1222 COVID-19 vaccine. The chain is built from TRBV7-3 and TRBJ2-7, with D perhaps TRBD1 (6 bases). The CDR3, as DNA: TGTGCCAGCAGCCGGGACAACTCCTACGAGCAGTACTTC. Amino acids: CASSRDNSYEQYF. Drawing the rest from reference TRBV7-3 and TRBJ2-7, the complete variable domain is GAGVSQTPSNKVTEKGKYVELRCDPISGHTALYWYRQSLGQGPEFLIYFQGTGAADDSGLPNDRFFAVRPEGSVSTLKIQRTERGDSAVYLCASSRDNSYEQYFGPGTRLTVT.